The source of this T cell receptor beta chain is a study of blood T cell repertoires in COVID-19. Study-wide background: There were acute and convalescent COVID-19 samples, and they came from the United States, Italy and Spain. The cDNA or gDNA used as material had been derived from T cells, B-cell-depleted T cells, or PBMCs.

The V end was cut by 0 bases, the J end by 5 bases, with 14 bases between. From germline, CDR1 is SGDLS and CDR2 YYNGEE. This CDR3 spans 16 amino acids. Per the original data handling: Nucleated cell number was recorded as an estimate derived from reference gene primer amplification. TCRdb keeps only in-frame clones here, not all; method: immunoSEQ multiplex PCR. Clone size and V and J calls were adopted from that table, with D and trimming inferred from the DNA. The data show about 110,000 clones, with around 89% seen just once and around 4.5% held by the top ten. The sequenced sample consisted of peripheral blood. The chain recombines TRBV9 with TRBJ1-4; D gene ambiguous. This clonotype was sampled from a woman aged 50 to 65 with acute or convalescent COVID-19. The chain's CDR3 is CASSVGPRRLNEKLFF. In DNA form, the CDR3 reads TGTGCCAGCAGCGTAGGACCACGAAGACTAAATGAAAAACTGTTTTTT.